Presented here are 12 T cell receptor beta chains from one specimen sequenced in a study of T cells in Graves' hyperthyroidism and ophthalmopathy. Researchers took RNA transcripts and amplified the TCR beta CDR3 regions from them. First-round RT-PCR targeting the TCR CDR3 was performed with the HTBI primer set. TCRdb reprocessed the multiplex PCR reads with MiXCR, giving one entry per CDR3 protein. The sample shows 400,000 to 500,000 distinct CDR3 sequences, under 15% of them seen only once. The specimen was blood. The receptors here all came from a woman between 18 and 29 years old with Graves' hyperthyroidism.

In its sample, this clonotype was seen many times. The rearrangement joins TRBV30 to TRBJ2-1, with D perhaps matching TRBD1 (5 bases). The length of the CDR3 is 14 residues. Trimming removed 4 bases at V and 4 bases at J, with 14 bases between. Germline V gives CDR1 GTSNPN, CDR2 SVGIG (reference sequence). CDR3 amino acids: CAWMAGSLYNEQFF. For the CDR3, the DNA is TGTGCCTGGATGGCAGGGTCCCTTTACAATGAGCAGTTCTTC.

The chain recombines TRBV10-2 with TRBJ2-1; TRBD2 agrees at 11 bases. V shed 3 bases, J shed 0 bases, and the junction held 4 bases outside the gene matches. CDR3 size: 17 residues. Germline values: CDR1 WSHSY, CDR2 SAAADI. The CDR3 DNA reads TGCGCCAGCAGTGACATGACTAGCGGGAACTCCTACAATGAGCAGTTCTTC. This codes for CASSDMTSGNSYNEQFF.

The rearrangement links TRBV3-1 to TRBJ2-2, with D perhaps TRBD1 (6 bases). Trimming removed 4 bases at V and 3 bases at J, with 9 bases between. The CDR3 runs 14 residues. The germline CDR1 and CDR2 sequences are LGHDT and YNNKEL (reference sequence). CDR3 DNA: TGTGCCAGCAGCCGCAACAGGGACACCGGGGAGCTGTTTTTT. Translating gives CASSRNRDTGELFF. Full variable domain (outside the CDR3, taken from reference TRBV3-1 and TRBJ2-2): DTAVSQTPKYLVTQMGNDKSIKCEQNLGHDTMYWYKQDSKKFLKIMFSYNNKELIINETVPNRFSPKSPDKAHLNLHINSLELGDSAVYFCASSRNRDTGELFFGEGSRLTVL.

This clonotype was detected only a few times. The V call is TRBV30, the J call TRBJ1-5; 7 positions match TRBD1. CDR3 length equals 15 residues. The V gene end was trimmed by 1 base and the J gene end by 4 bases; junction bases not matched to a gene: 7. Germline loops: CDR1 GTSNPN, CDR2 SVGIG (reference sequence). CDR3 DNA: TGTGCCTGGAGTGCCCAGGGGGGGCGGAATCAGCCCCAGCATTTT. It codes for CAWSAQGGRNQPQHF. Supplemented by reference TRBV30 and TRBJ1-5, the full variable domain reads SQTIHQWPATLVQPVGSPLSLECTVEGTSNPNLYWYRQAAGRGLQLLFYSVGIGQISSEVPQNLSASRPQDRQFILSSKKLLLSDSGFYLCAWSAQGGRNQPQHFGDGTRLSIL.

Notes on this clonotype: An end of the junction does not agree with germline; a read error may underlie this. This rearrangement joins TRBV7-6 to TRBJ2-1; the D gene is possibly TRBD1 (5 bases). Per the germline V gene, CDR1 is SGHVS and CDR2 is FNYEAQ. CDR3 length: 15 amino acids. CDR3 amino acids: CASSYRQSSYNERFF. In DNA form, the CDR3 reads TGTGCCAGCAGCTACCGACAGAGCTCCTACAATGAGCGGTTCTTC.

The sample holds many counts of this clonotype. The chain joins TRBV7-3 to TRBJ1-1; D uncertain. V was clipped by 4 bases and J by 1 base, with 7 bases between them. Germline V CDR1 and CDR2: SGHTA, FQGTGA. The CDR3 totals 13 residues. CDR3 region: CASSSFKNTEAFF. In DNA form, the CDR3 reads TGTGCCAGCAGCTCCTTCAAGAACACTGAAGCTTTCTTT. The complete variable domain, with remaining parts taken from reference TRBV7-3 and TRBJ1-1, reads GAGVSQTPSNKVTEKGKYVELRCDPISGHTALYWYRQSLGQGPEFLIYFQGTGAADDSGLPNDRFFAVRPEGSVSTLKIQRTERGDSAVYLCASSSFKNTEAFFGQGTRLTVV.

The CDR3 DNA reads TGTGCCAGCTCACAGGCGGACTCCTACGAGCAGTACGTC. It is translated as CASSQADSYEQYV. The genes are TRBV18 and TRBJ2-7, with no clear D. Germline V gene sequence: CDR1 KGHSH, CDR2 LQKENI. Trimming took off 4 bases at V and 0 bases at J, with 7 bases between the two ends. The CDR3 contains 13 residues.

This rearrangement joins TRBV6-2 or TRBV6-3 to TRBJ2-7; 12 nucleotides match TRBD1. CDR3 length equals 15 residues. The germline V gene has CDR1 MNHEY and CDR2 SVGEGT. The J segment lost 4 bases and the V segment lost 2 bases, leaving 3 bases of the junction unmatched. The CDR3 region has the DNA TGTGCCAGCAGTTACCCGGGACAGGGGGCTTACGAGCAGTACGTC. It codes for CASSYPGQGAYEQYV.

This clonotype was counted ten times or more. V gene TRBV6-5 combines with J gene TRBJ1-2; no definite D call. Germline CDR1 is MNHEY and CDR2 is SVGAGI. V shed 2 bases and J shed 8 bases, with 12 bases lying between them. The CDR3 loop spans 13 amino acids. The CDR3: CASSYRRREGYTF. The CDR3 nucleotides read TGTGCCAGCAGTTACCGTCGCCGGGAGGGCTACACCTTC.

This clonotype occurred a few times. The chain links TRBV6-1 to TRBJ2-1; D is unclear. V lost 0 bases to trimming and J lost 1 base, with 7 bases between them. CDR1 and CDR2 from the germline V gene are MNHNS and SASEGT. CDR3 length: 15 residues. CDR3 coding DNA: TGTGCCAGCAGTGAAGCGCTTCTTTCCTACAATGAGCAGTTCTTC. Its protein is CASSEALLSYNEQFF.

V gene TRBV15 combines with J gene TRBJ1-5; maybe TRBD1 (6 bases). The CDR3 has 15 amino acids. Germline CDR1 LNHNV, CDR2 YYDKDF (reference sequence). Trimming shortened V by 6 bases and J by 0 bases, and 12 bases separated the two germline ends. The CDR3 DNA sequence: TGTGCCACCAGTCGGCCGGGGGCTAGCAATCAGCCCCAGCATTTT. Its translation is CATSRPGASNQPQHF.

This clonotype occurred many times. The chain is built from TRBV19 and TRBJ2-7; 7 bases line up with TRBD2. CDR1 is LNHDA, CDR2 SQIVND, per germline (reference sequence). The CDR3 covers 13 residues. V dropped 2 bases and J dropped 2; count of bases not matched to a gene: 0. CDR3: CASSIREAYEQYF. The CDR3 coding sequence is TGTGCCAGTAGTATACGGGAGGCCTACGAGCAGTACTTC.